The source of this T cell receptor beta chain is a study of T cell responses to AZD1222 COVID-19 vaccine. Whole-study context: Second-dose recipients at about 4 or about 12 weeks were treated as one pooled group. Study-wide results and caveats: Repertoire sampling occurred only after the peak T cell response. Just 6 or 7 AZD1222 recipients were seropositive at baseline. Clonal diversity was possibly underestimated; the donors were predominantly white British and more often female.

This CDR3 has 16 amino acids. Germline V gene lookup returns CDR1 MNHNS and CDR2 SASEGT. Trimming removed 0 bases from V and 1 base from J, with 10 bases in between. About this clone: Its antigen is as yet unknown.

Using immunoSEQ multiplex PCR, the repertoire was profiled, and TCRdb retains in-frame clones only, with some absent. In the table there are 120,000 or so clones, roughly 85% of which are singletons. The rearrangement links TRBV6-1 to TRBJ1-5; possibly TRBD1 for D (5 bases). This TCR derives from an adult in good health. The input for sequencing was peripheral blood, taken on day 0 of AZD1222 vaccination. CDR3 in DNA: TGTGCCAGCAGTGAAGCGTCAGGGCCGAGCAATCAGCCCCAGCATTTT. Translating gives CASSEASGPSNQPQHF.